The 5 T cell receptor beta chains listed next were all sequenced from one sample in a study of T cells in Graves' hyperthyroidism and ophthalmopathy. Amplification of TCR beta CDR3 regions was performed using RNA transcripts as template. In the first-round RT-PCR of the TCR CDR3, the HTBI primer set was used. A single record per CDR3 protein comes from TCRdb applying MiXCR to the multiplex PCR reads. The sample has some 600,000 distinct CDR3 sequences; 14% are singletons. Source material: blood. The receptors stem from a woman aged 25-40 years with Graves' hyperthyroidism that later progressed to Graves' ophthalmopathy.

This clonotype was seen ten or more times. The V call is TRBV7-2, the J call TRBJ1-1; TRBD1 might be the D (5 bases). V lost 1 base to trimming and J lost 4 bases, with 7 bases between them. Germline-derived CDR1 and CDR2 are SGHTA and FQGNSA. The CDR3 loop spans 13 amino acids. CDR3 bases: TGTGCCAGCAGCTTAGGGGGCCCCACTGAAGCTTTCTTT. Its translation is CASSLGGPTEAFF.

This clonotype was seen only a few times. The gene calls are TRBV7-9 and TRBJ2-3; no definite D call. The CDR3 consists of 17 residues. Germline V lookup: CDR1 SEHNR, CDR2 FQNEAQ (reference sequence). Trimming shortened V by 0 bases and J by 2 bases, and 15 bases separated the two germline ends. This CDR3 reads CASSLAPPYHSTDTQYF. The CDR3, as DNA: TGTGCCAGCAGCTTAGCGCCTCCGTACCACTCCACAGATACGCAGTATTTT.

This clonotype was observed a handful of times. V gene TRBV27 combines with J gene TRBJ2-7; D is perhaps TRBD2 (6 bases). Trimming shortened V by 5 bases and J by 7 bases, and 15 bases separated the two germline ends. The CDR3 is made up of 13 amino acids. Germline values: CDR1 MNHEY, CDR2 SMNVEV (reference sequence). The CDR3 reads CASSPRETREQYF. In DNA, the CDR3 is TGTGCCAGCAGTCCCCGGGAGACGCGTGAGCAGTACTTC.

This clonotype has ten or more counts. The chain carries TRBV24-1 and TRBJ2-7, with 7 nucleotides matching TRBD2. Germline V gene data show CDR1 as KGHDR and CDR2 as SFDVKD. The CDR3 loop spans 16 amino acids. After removal of 6 bases from V and 0 bases from J, the junction contained 10 bases not matched to a gene. The CDR3 here is CATSSAGGGPSYEQYF. CDR3 DNA sequence: TGTGCCACCAGTTCGGCTGGGGGAGGGCCCTCCTACGAGCAGTACTTC.

This clonotype was seen ten or more times. The chain uses TRBV27 and TRBJ1-6, with D hard to call. Germline-derived CDR1 and CDR2 are MNHEY and SMNVEV (reference sequence). The V end was cut by 4 bases, the J end by 0 bases, with 13 bases between. This CDR3 has 17 amino acids. The CDR3 region is CASSSIPSSSYNSPLHF. The CDR3 DNA reads as TGTGCCAGCAGTTCGATCCCCTCTAGCTCCTATAATTCACCCCTCCACTTT.